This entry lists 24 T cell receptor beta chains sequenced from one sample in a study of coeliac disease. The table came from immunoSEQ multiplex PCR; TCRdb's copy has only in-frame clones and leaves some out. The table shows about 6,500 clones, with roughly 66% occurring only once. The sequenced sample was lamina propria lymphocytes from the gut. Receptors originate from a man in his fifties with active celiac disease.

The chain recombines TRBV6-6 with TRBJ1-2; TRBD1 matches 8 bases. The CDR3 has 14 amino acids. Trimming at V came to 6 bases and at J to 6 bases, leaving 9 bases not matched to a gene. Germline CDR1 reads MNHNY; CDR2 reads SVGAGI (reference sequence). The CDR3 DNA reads TGTGCCAGCAGGCACCCGGACAGGGCGAATGGCTACACCTTC. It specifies CASRHPDRANGYTF.

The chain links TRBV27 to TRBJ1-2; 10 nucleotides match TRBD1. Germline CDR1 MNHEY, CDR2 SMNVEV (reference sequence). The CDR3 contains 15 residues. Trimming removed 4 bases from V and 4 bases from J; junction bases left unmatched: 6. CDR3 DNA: TGTGCCAGCAGTTCCCGGACAGGGGGGAGCTATGGCTACACCTTC. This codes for CASSSRTGGSYGYTF.

CDR3 in amino acids: CAWSVLSSPLHF. CDR3 bases: TGTGCCTGGAGTGTACTGAGTTCACCCCTCCACTTT. The chain links TRBV30 to TRBJ1-6, with D unresolved. This CDR3 is built from 12 residues. CDR1 and CDR2 from the germline V gene are GTSNPN and SVGIG (reference sequence). V lost 0 bases, J lost 9 bases, and 6 bases lay in between.

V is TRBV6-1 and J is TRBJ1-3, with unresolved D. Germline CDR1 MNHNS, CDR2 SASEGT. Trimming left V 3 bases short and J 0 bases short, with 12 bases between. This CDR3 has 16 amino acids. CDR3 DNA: TGTGCCAGCAGTGAGGCCAGGCCCCACTCTGGAAACACCATATATTTT. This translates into CASSEARPHSGNTIYF.

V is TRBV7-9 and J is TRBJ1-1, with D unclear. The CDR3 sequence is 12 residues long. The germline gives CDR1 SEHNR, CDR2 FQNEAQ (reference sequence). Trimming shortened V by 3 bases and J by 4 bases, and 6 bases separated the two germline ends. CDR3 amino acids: CASSFSSTEAFF. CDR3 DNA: TGTGCCAGCAGCTTCTCTTCCACTGAAGCTTTCTTT.

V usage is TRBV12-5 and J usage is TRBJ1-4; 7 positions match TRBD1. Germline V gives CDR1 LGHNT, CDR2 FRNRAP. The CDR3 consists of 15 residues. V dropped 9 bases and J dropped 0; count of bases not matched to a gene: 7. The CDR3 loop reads CASSQGDATNEKLFF. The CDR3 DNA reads TGTGCTAGCTCCCAGGGGGATGCAACTAATGAAAAACTGTTTTTT.

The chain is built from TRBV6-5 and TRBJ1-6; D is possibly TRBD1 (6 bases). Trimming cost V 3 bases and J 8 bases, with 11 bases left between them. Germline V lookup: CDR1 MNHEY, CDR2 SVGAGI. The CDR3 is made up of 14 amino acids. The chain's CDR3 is CASSYRGRDSPLHF. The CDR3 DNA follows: TGTGCCAGCAGTTATAGGGGGAGGGATTCACCCCTCCACTTT.

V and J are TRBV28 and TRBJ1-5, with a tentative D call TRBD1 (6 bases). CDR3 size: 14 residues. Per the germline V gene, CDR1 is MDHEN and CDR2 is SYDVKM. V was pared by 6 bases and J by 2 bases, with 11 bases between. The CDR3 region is CASRPWTGNQPQHF. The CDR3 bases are TGTGCCAGCAGGCCTTGGACAGGCAATCAGCCCCAGCATTTT.

CDR3 DNA sequence: TGTGCCAGCAGCCCCTGGACAGGCTTCAACTATGGCTACACCTTC. It yields the protein CASSPWTGFNYGYTF. The chain couples TRBV5-4 to TRBJ1-2; 7 bases are a match to TRBD1. This CDR3 has 15 residues. The J segment lost 2 bases and the V segment lost 4 bases, leaving 8 bases of the junction unmatched. Per germline, CDR1 SGHNT and CDR2 YYREEE (reference sequence). Using reference TRBV5-4 and TRBJ1-2 for the parts outside the CDR3, the full variable domain is ETGVTQSPTHLIKTRGQQVTLRCSSQSGHNTVSWYQQALGQGPQFIFQYYREEENGRGNFPPRFSGLQFPNYSSELNVNALELDDSALYLCASSPWTGFNYGYTFGSGTRLTVV.

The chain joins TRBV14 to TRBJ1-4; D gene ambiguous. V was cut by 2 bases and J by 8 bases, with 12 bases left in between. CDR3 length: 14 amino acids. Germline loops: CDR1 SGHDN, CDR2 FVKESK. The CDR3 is CASSQFSRREKLFF. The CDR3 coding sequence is TGTGCCAGCAGCCAATTTAGCCGGAGGGAAAAACTGTTTTTT.

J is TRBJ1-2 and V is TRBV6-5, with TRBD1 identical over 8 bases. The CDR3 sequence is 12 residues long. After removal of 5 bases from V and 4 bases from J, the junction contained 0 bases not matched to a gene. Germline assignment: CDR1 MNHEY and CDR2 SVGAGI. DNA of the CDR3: TGTGCCAGCAGTGGACAGGGCTATGGCTACACCTTC. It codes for CASSGQGYGYTF.

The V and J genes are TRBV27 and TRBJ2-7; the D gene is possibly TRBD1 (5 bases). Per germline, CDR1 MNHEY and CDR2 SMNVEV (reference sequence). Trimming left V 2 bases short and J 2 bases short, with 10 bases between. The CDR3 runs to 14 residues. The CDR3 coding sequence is TGTGCCAGCAGTTTAGGTCAGGGCCCCTACGAGCAGTACTTC. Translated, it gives CASSLGQGPYEQYF.

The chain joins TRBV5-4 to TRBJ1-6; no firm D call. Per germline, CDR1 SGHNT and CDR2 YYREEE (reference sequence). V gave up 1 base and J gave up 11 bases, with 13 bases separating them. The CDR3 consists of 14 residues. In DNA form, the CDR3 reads TGTGCCAGCAGCTTGCCCCAGTCCGACACACCCCTCCACTTT. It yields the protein CASSLPQSDTPLHF.

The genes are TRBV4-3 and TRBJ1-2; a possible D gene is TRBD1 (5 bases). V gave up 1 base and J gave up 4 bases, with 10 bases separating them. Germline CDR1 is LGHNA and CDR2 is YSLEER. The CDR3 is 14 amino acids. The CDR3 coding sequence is TGCGCCAGCAGCCAAGGACAGCCTACCTATGGCTACACCTTC. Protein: CASSQGQPTYGYTF.

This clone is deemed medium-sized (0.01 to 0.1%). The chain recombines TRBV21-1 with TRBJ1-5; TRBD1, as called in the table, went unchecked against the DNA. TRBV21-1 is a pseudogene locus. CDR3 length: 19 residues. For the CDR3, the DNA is TGTGCCAGCAGCAAAGCAGAGGGACAGGGGGCTGTCAGCAATCAGCCCCAGCATTTT. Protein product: CASSKAEGQGAVSNQPQHF.

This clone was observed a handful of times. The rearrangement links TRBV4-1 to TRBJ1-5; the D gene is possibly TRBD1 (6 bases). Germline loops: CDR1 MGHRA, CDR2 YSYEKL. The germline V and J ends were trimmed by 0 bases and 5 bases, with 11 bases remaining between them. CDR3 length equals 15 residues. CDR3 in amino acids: CASSQDGGGHQPQHF. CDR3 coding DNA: TGCGCCAGCAGCCAAGATGGGGGGGGGCATCAGCCCCAGCATTTT.

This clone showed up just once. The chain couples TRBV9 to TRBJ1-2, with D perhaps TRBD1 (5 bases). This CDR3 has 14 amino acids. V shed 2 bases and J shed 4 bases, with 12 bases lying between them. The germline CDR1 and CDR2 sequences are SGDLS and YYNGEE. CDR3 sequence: CASSVRAGSYGYTF. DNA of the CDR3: TGTGCCAGCAGCGTCAGAGCAGGGTCCTATGGCTACACCTTC.

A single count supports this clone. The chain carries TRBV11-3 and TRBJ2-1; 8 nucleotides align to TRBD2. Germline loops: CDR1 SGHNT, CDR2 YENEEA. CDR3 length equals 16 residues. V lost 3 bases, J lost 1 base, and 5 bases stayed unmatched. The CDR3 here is CASSLRGVGSYNEQFF. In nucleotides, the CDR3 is TGTGCCAGCAGCTTGCGGGGGGTCGGTTCCTACAATGAGCAGTTCTTC.

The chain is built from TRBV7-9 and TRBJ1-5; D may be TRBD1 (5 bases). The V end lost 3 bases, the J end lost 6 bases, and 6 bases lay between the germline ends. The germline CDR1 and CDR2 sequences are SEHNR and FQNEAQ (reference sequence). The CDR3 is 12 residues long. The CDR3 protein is CASSFQGQPQHF. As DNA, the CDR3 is TGTGCCAGCAGCTTTCAGGGTCAGCCCCAGCATTTT.

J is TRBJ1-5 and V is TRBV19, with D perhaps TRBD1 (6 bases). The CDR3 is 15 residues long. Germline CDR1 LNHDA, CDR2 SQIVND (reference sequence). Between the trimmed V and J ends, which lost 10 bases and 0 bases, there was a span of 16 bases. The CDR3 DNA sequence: TGTGCCACTAGGGAACAGGGTGCTAGCAATCAGCCCCAGCATTTT. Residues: CATREQGASNQPQHF.

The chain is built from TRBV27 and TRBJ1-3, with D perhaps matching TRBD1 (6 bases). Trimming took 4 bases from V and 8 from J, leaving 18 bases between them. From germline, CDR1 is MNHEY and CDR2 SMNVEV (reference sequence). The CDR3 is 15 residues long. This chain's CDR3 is CASSSYGTRGDTIYF. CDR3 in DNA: TGTGCCAGCAGTTCCTACGGGACAAGGGGAGACACCATATATTTT.

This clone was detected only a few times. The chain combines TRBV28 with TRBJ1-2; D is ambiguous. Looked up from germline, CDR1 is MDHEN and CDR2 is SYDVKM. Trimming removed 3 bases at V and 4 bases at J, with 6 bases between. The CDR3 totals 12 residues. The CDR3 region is CASSLEAYGYTF. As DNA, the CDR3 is TGTGCCAGCAGTTTGGAGGCCTATGGCTACACCTTC.

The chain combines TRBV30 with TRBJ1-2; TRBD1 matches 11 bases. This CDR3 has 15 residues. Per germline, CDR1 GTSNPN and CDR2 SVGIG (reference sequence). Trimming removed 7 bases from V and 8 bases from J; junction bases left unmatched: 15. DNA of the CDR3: TGTGCCTCCCCAGGGACAGGGGGTTTCGATATGGGCTACACCTTC. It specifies CASPGTGGFDMGYTF.

The CDR3 region is CASSFGKETQYF. The CDR3 nucleotides are TGTGCCAGCAGCTTTGGCAAGGAGACCCAGTACTTC. V and J are TRBV7-6 and TRBJ2-5, with D hard to call. Germline V gene sequence: CDR1 SGHVS, CDR2 FNYEAQ. With 3 bases removed from V and 5 bases from J, the gap between germline ends came to 7 bases. This CDR3 spans 12 amino acids.